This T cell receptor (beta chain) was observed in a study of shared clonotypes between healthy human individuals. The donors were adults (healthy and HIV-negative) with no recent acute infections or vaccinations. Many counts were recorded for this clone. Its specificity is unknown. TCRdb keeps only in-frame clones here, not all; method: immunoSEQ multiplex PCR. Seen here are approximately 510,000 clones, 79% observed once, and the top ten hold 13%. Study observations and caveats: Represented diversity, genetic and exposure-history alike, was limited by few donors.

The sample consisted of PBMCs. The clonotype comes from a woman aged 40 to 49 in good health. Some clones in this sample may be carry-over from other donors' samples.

CDR3 amino acids: CASSQGLETGELFF. The CDR3 nucleotides read TGTGCCAGCAGCCAAGGGCTGGAAACCGGGGAGCTGTTTTTT. V is TRBV4-2 and J is TRBJ2-2; D uncertain. V was shortened by 1 base and J by 5 bases, with 8 bases between the two germline ends. The CDR3 is 14 residues long. CDR1 LGHNA and CDR2 YNFKEQ come from the germline V gene.